This T cell receptor (beta chain) was captured by sequencing in a study of Ad26.COV2.S vaccination and SARS-CoV-2 variants. Treatment defined: approximately 18 received Ad26.COV2.S at low or high dose, single or two shots; roughly 5 received placebo; per-sample allocation not given. Vaccine and placebo recipients were sampled on day 63 after the first injection. Some clones are missing from TCRdb's copy, which holds only in-frame ones; the method was immunoSEQ multiplex PCR. Of a few hundred thousand clones listed, around 89% are singletons. Germline V gene sequence: CDR1 LGHDT, CDR2 YNNKEL (reference sequence). The germline V and J ends were trimmed by 1 base and 0 bases, with 7 bases remaining between them. The CDR3 has 14 residues.

The sequence was collected from a person aged 18-65 years who received the Ad26.COV2.S COVID-19 vaccine or a placebo. This rearrangement joins TRBV3-1 (or the pseudogene TRBV3-2) to TRBJ2-7; no definite D call. The sample here was peripheral blood, taken in a trial of Ad26.COV2.S vaccine versus placebo. The CDR3 reads CASSQVLVSYEQYF. CDR3 coding DNA: TGTGCCAGCAGCCAAGTACTGGTCTCCTACGAGCAGTACTTC.